This TCR beta chain was documented in a study of blood T cells in healthy people across ages. Every sample gave at least 5 micrograms of total RNA when it was extracted. Through a sample-barcoded 5' primer and a J-beta primer mix, a second PCR was run for roughly 6 to 11 cycles. Each CDR3 protein is one row after TCRdb ran MiXCR on the 5' RACE reads. The data show about 1 million distinct CDR3 sequences, 45% seen once. Broader study findings: Diversity was estimated from one million T cells, and these estimates were considered underestimates.

V lost 1 base and J 6 bases, leaving 16 bases between the germline ends. This CDR3 region has 16 residues. Germline values: CDR1 MGHRA, CDR2 YSYEKL. This clonotype showed up just a few times. Antigen unknown. This TCR came from a woman between 55 and 75 years old in good health. The chain uses TRBV4-1 and TRBJ2-1, with D possibly being TRBD2 (6 bases). Sequencing was done on a sample of blood. The CDR3, as DNA: TGCGCCAGCAGCCAAGGACTAGGGTCCTGGTCCAATGAGCAGTTCTTC. Its protein product is CASSQGLGSWSNEQFF.